This passage covers 4 T cell receptor beta chains from one sample sequenced in a study of spatial heterogeneity in lung cancer (dated by TCRdb to between 2018 and 2021). Library method: 5' RACE. Instrument used: NextSeq 500. Using fastp at Q25 and MiXCR, TCRdb reprocessed the public reads and kept productive beta chains. A single entry per CDR3 protein holds the most common genes and DNA from its merged rows. Here the sample has 10,000 to 15,000 distinct CDR3 sequences; 3.9% occur a single time. Clones ranked in the top ten supply 35% to 50% of the sample. The sample's time point label is to be understood as: sample taken at primary tumor resection. Without any cell sorting, TCR sequencing was performed on whole RNA extracted either from tumor and nontumor lung tissue or from cryopreserved PBMC samples. The sequencing here drew on PBMCs, taken at surgery. The source is a male donor with early-stage non-small cell lung cancer.

This clonotype has a handful of counts. Because this beta chain is a stray read in a library intended to capture alpha chains, its abundance should not be given much weight. The V gene is TRBV20-1, the J gene TRBJ2-7; possible D gene TRBD2, 6 bases. The germline V gene encodes CDR1 DFQATT and CDR2 SNEGSKA (reference sequence). V lost 6 bases, J lost 1 base, and 13 bases lay in between. The CDR3 is 13 residues long. CDR3 bases: TGCAGTGCCAGCTACCGGGGGTCCTACGAGCAGTACTTC. This gives the protein CSASYRGSYEQYF.

By sample share, this clonotype is medium-sized (0.01 to 0.1%). This beta chain was picked up by a library intended for alpha chains and is off target, so its count carries little meaning. The gene calls are TRBV27 and TRBJ1-2; D is possibly TRBD1 (5 bases). The length of the CDR3 is 14 residues. The ends were cut back, 4 bases at V and 3 bases at J, with 12 bases in the middle. The V gene's germline CDR1 is MNHEY and CDR2 SMNVEV (reference sequence). Here the CDR3 reads CASSWDGTDYGYTF. The CDR3 DNA reads TGTGCCAGCAGTTGGGACGGGACGGACTATGGCTACACCTTC.

Remarks on this clonotype: This beta chain represents an off-target read in a library built for alpha chains; its size is of limited meaning. This chain links TRBV4-3 with TRBJ1-6; 7 bases are a match to TRBD1. There are 15 residues in the CDR3. The V segment lost 2 bases and the J segment 8 bases; nucleotides outside the gene matches: 6. CDR1 and CDR2 from the germline V gene are LGHNA and YSLEER. CDR3 amino acids: CASSQSQGRDSPLHF. As DNA, the CDR3 is TGCGCCAGCAGCCAATCACAGGGGCGAGATTCACCCCTCCACTTT.

This clonotype was found a few times. A library prepared for alpha chains yielded this beta chain as an off-target read; its size is of little meaning. This sequence joins TRBV12-3 or TRBV12-4 and TRBJ2-2; TRBD1 agrees at 9 bases. The CDR3 spans 16 residues. Losses at the gene ends were 6 bases for V and 7 bases for J; bases not matched to a gene: 12. DNA for the CDR3: TGTGCCAGCAGCCCCGAACAGGGGGCGTTCAACGGGGAGCTGTTTTTT. Its protein is CASSPEQGAFNGELFF.